Below are 24 T cell receptor beta chains sequenced from a single sample in a study of tumor-infiltrating lymphocytes in primary liver carcinoma (dated by TCRdb to the late 2010s). The sequencer was an Illumina HiSeq 2500. Starting from approximately 460 ng total RNA, TCRbeta-specific cDNA was produced by reverse transcription with a constant-region primer and ProtoScript II reverse transcriptase. Three nested multiplex PCR rounds, following a slightly modified ARM-PCR procedure, were used to build the TCRbeta libraries. Each of the first two PCR rounds ran for approximately 11 cycles using multiplex TRBV1-TRBV30 forward primers together with a Cbeta reverse primer. The public reads were quality trimmed at Q25 with fastp and then assembled into clones with MiXCR by TCRdb, keeping productive beta chains. Merged by CDR3 protein, the rows form single entries marked with the most common genes and DNA. The sample has hundreds of thousands of distinct CDR3 sequences on record, 58% of them singletons. About 18% of the sample belongs to the ten largest clones.

Blood RNA was extracted from unsorted whole blood using TRIzol reagent, and germline DNA was obtained with the DNeasy Blood & Tissue kit. The sequencing input was peripheral blood. The origin of the receptors is a woman aged 25 to 39 with primary liver carcinoma and hepatitis B virus infection.

J is TRBJ2-2 and V is TRBV6-1; D possibly uses TRBD1 or TRBD2 (5 bases each). CDR1 is MNHNS, CDR2 SASEGT, per germline. This CDR3 is 14 amino acids long. V shed 9 bases and J shed 2 bases, with 13 bases lying between them. CDR3 amino acids: CASKAGANTGELFF. The CDR3 nucleotides read TGTGCCAGTAAGGCCGGGGCCAACACCGGGGAGCTGTTTTTT.

Remarks on this clonotype: The conserved phenylalanine or tryptophan normally closing the CDR3 is absent here, so this likely arose from a read error. The DNA is left out, because the CDR3 cannot be placed on it with certainty; the CDR3 is given as TCRdb lists it. The chain has TRBV29-1 and TRBJ1-5; TRBD1, as called in the table, went unchecked against the DNA. Per the germline V gene, CDR1 is SQVTM and CDR2 is ANQGSEA. The CDR3 contains 13 residues when both ends are counted. CDR3 in amino acids: CSVGSGRDEPQDL.

In regard to this clonotype: Sequence at one end of the junction differs from germline and may be a read error. This chain uses TRBV6-2 or TRBV6-3 with TRBJ2-5; no definite D call. Germline loops: CDR1 MNHEY, CDR2 SVGEGT. This CDR3 has 11 amino acids. This chain's CDR3 is CANSPRETQYF. For the CDR3, the DNA is TGTGCCAACAGTCCAAGGGAGACCCAGTACTTC.

V gene TRBV30 combines with J gene TRBJ2-7; 16 bases align to TRBD2. The J segment lost 3 bases and the V segment lost 2 bases, leaving 13 bases of the junction unmatched. There are 19 residues in the CDR3. CDR1 is GTSNPN, CDR2 SVGIG, per germline (reference sequence). CDR3 loop: CAWSFPWGTSGREGYEQYF. The CDR3 DNA reads TGTGCCTGGAGTTTCCCATGGGGGACTAGCGGGAGGGAGGGCTACGAGCAGTACTTC.

The sample holds many counts of this clonotype. This sequence joins TRBV5-6 and TRBJ2-1; D perhaps matches TRBD2 (6 bases). The CDR3 contains 15 residues. Per germline, CDR1 SGHDT and CDR2 YYEEEE. The V and J ends lost 3 bases and 3 bases respectively, with 13 bases between them. The CDR3 loop reads CASSSARTIYNEQFF. The CDR3 nucleotides are TGTGCCAGCAGCTCGGCACGGACTATCTACAATGAGCAGTTCTTC.

In its sample, this clonotype was seen a few times. The rearrangement joins TRBV13 to TRBJ2-7, with no clear D. V was trimmed by 1 base and J by 5 bases, leaving 12 bases between them. This CDR3 spans 14 amino acids. Germline V lookup: CDR1 PRHDT, CDR2 FYEKMQ (reference sequence). CDR3 bases: TGTGCCAGCAGCTTAGACCGTCAGATCAACGAGCAGTACTTC. It translates to CASSLDRQINEQYF.

V gene TRBV12-3 or TRBV12-4 combines with J gene TRBJ1-2; D is unclear. The CDR3 is 12 amino acids. V gave up 5 bases and J gave up 8 bases, with 12 bases separating them. The CDR3 nucleotides read TGTGCCAGCAGTCAGGTTGATCGAGGCTACACCTTC. Translating gives CASSQVDRGYTF.

The CDR3 here is CASSPKEVYGYTF. In DNA, the CDR3 is TGTGCCAGCAGTCCCAAGGAGGTCTATGGCTACACCTTC. This sequence joins TRBV6-5 and TRBJ1-2; no definite D call. CDR3 length: 13 residues. V was shortened by 5 bases and J by 4 bases, with 11 bases between the two germline ends. Per the germline V gene, CDR1 is MNHEY and CDR2 is SVGAGI.

This clonotype was found a few times. The chain carries TRBV7-9 and TRBJ2-1; 8 bases match TRBD2. The CDR3 has 16 amino acids. Germline CDR1 reads SEHNR; CDR2 reads FQNEAQ (reference sequence). V trimming: 5 bases; J trimming: 0 bases; junction bases outside the gene matches: 6. Here the CDR3 reads CASSNIAGYSYNEQFF. Written as DNA, the CDR3 is TGTGCCAGCAGCAACATAGCGGGGTACTCCTACAATGAGCAGTTCTTC.

Concerning this clonotype itself: One base away lies a much larger clone, so this may be a sequencing read error. The chain uses TRBV6-1 and TRBJ2-1, with D perhaps matching TRBD2 (6 bases). CDR1 MNHNS and CDR2 SASEGT come from the germline V gene. CDR3 size: 13 residues. The DNA for the CDR3 is TGTACCAGCATCCGGGGGTGGGACAATGAGCAGTTCTTC. This codes for CTSIRGWDNEQFF.

About this clonotype itself: One base away lies a much larger clone, so this may be a sequencing read error. The J gene is TRBJ1-2, the V gene TRBV12-3 or TRBV12-4, with 7 bases lining up with TRBD1. J gave up 7 bases and V 9 bases, and 14 bases lay outside the gene matches. The CDR3 is made up of 14 amino acids. Here the CDR3 reads CARREGTARVGYTF. The CDR3 coding sequence is TGTGCCAGGAGGGAAGGGACAGCCAGGGTTGGCTACACCTTC.

The CDR3 DNA reads as TGCGCCAGCAGCGACACGTCCGGACGAGGGGCCCGGTACTTC. This translates into CASSDTSGRGARYF. The chain links TRBV10-2 to TRBJ2-5; D may match TRBD1 or TRBD2 (5 bases each). Trimming stripped 6 bases from V and 13 bases from J, with 24 bases between. Germline V CDR1 and CDR2: WSHSY, SAAADI. The CDR3 covers 14 residues.

Comment on this clonotype: The germline gene is not matched at one end of the junction; a read error may be the cause. V is TRBV12-3 or TRBV12-4 and J is TRBJ2-5, with D hard to call. CDR3 length: 14 amino acids. The CDR3 bases are TGTGCTAGCAGCGAATCACTAATTTCAGAGACCCAGTACTTC. Amino acid sequence: CASSESLISETQYF.

This clonotype showed up just a few times. The chain recombines TRBV6-1 with TRBJ2-5, with no clear D. This CDR3 is built from 13 residues. Germline CDR1 reads MNHNS; CDR2 reads SASEGT. Trimming cost V 7 bases and J 5 bases, with 14 bases left between them. CDR3 protein: CASNTHEGETQYF. The CDR3, as DNA: TGTGCCAGCAATACTCATGAAGGGGAGACCCAGTACTTC.

In this sample, this clonotype turned up many times. The chain carries TRBV4-3 and TRBJ2-7; TRBD2 aligns across 13 bases. Germline loops: CDR1 LGHNA, CDR2 YSLEER. This CDR3 has 15 amino acids. The ends lost 1 base at V and 7 bases at J; junction bases unmatched: 4. CDR3 DNA: TGCGCCAGCAGCCAAGGGACTAGCGGGAGCTGGGAGCAGTACTTC. This translates into CASSQGTSGSWEQYF.

On this clonotype itself: Compared with germline, one end of the junction differs, possibly owing to a read error. CDR3 sequence: CVSSPARSEQYF. In DNA form, the CDR3 reads TGTGTCAGCAGCCCAGCCCGGAGTGAGCAGTACTTC. The chain employs TRBV11-1 and TRBJ2-7, with D hard to call. The CDR3 covers 12 residues. Germline V gene sequence: CDR1 SGHAT, CDR2 FQDESV (reference sequence).

A note on this clonotype: Sequence at one end of the junction differs from germline and may be a read error. This chain connects TRBV29-1 to TRBJ2-2, with a weak D call TRBD1 (6 bases). Germline CDR1 reads SQVTM; CDR2 reads ANQGSEA. CDR3 length: 14 residues. CDR3 bases: TGCAGCGGTACCGGGACAAGTAATCCCGGGGAGCTGCTTTTT. As protein: CSGTGTSNPGELLF.

Worth noting for this clonotype: A single base separates this from a much larger clone, so it may be a read error. This chain links TRBV29-1 with TRBJ1-1; 9 bases map to TRBD1. The CDR3 contains 14 residues. The germline CDR1 and CDR2 sequences are SQVTM and ANQGSEA. V shed 7 bases and J 3 bases; nucleotides not matched to a gene: 9. CDR3 residues: CSEGQGFIDTEAFF. The CDR3 DNA is TGCAGCGAGGGACAGGGATTTATCGACACTGAAGCTTTCTTT.

This clonotype was counted many times. The rearrangement links TRBV11-2 to TRBJ2-7; D uncertain. The germline gives CDR1 SGHAT, CDR2 FQNNGV. The CDR3 runs to 13 residues. V shed 1 base and J shed 0 bases, with 4 bases lying between them. CDR3 sequence: CASSLGTSYEQYF. The CDR3 coding sequence is TGTGCCAGCAGCTTAGGAACCTCCTACGAGCAGTACTTC.

This clonotype came up once. The chain is built from TRBV6-5 and TRBJ2-1, with D possibly being TRBD2 (6 bases). CDR3 length: 13 amino acids. Germline CDR1 reads MNHEY; CDR2 reads SVGAGI. The V and J ends lost 10 bases and 6 bases respectively, with 16 bases between them. CDR3 loop: CANRGSGLNEQFF. The CDR3 DNA sequence: TGTGCCAATCGGGGGAGCGGTCTCAATGAGCAGTTCTTC.

On this clonotype itself: At one end the junction does not follow the germline gene, possibly because of a read error. The V gene is TRBV7-8, the J gene TRBJ2-7; D unresolved. Per germline, CDR1 SGHVS and CDR2 FQNEAQ. The CDR3 covers 18 residues. The CDR3 nucleotides read TGTGCCAGCAGCTCGGGTCGCTGTCGTACTATGAGCTCCTACGAGCAGTATTTC. Protein sequence: CASSSGRCRTMSSYEQYF. The complete variable domain, with remaining parts taken from reference TRBV7-8 and TRBJ2-7, reads GAGVSQSPRYKVAKRGQDVALRCDPISGHVSLFWYQQALGQGPEFLTYFQNEAQLDKSGLPSDRFFAERPEGSVSTLKIQRTQQEDSAVYLCASSSGRCRTMSSYEQYFGPGTRLTVT.

As for this clonotype: The junction and the germline gene differ at one end; a read error may be behind it. The rearrangement links TRBV11-2 to TRBJ2-5; tentatively, D is TRBD1 (6 bases). Germline V gives CDR1 SGHAT, CDR2 FQNNGV. The CDR3 spans 14 residues. As DNA, the CDR3 is TGTGCCAACAGCTTCAGACAGGCCGGAGAGACCCAGTACTTC. This encodes CANSFRQAGETQYF.

This clonotype was observed a handful of times. One base away lies a much larger clone, so this may be a sequencing read error. This rearrangement joins TRBV29-1 to TRBJ1-1; possibly TRBD1 for D (6 bases). CDR3 length equals 14 residues. Per germline, CDR1 SQVTM and CDR2 ANQGSEA. CDR3 amino acids: CSAGTEGGYTEALF. CDR3 DNA sequence: TGCAGCGCAGGGACGGAGGGGGGCTACACTGAAGCTCTCTTT.

J is TRBJ1-4 and V is TRBV12-3 or TRBV12-4, with D uncertain. The CDR3 spans 14 residues. V shed 3 bases and J shed 4 bases, with 9 bases lying between them. This CDR3 is CASSLRPINEKLFF. CDR3 DNA sequence: TGTGCCAGCAGTTTGCGGCCAATTAATGAAAAACTGTTTTTT.